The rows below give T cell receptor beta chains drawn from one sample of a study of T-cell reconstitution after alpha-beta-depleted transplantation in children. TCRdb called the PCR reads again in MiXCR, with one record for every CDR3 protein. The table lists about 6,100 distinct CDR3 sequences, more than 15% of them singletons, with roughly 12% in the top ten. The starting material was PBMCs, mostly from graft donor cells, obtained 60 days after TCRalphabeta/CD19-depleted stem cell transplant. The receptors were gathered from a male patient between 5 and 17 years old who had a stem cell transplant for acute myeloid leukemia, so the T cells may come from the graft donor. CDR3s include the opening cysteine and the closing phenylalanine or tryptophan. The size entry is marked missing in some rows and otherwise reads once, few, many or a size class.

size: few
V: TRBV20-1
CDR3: CSASMQGGYGYTF

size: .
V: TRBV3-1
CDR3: CASSNYQLVGNTGELFF

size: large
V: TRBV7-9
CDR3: CASSRTGYEQYF

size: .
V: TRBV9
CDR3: CASSGGTVTQETQYF

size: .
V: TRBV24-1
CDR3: CATSDPTGWFQETQYF

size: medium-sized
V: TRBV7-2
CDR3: CASSPTVGEQYF

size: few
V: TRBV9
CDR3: CASSVVHLDTQYF

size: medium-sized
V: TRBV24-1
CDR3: CATGPGQGALETQYF

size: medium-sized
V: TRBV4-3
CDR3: CASSQDRGGDTDTQYF

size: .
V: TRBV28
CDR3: CASRRSWGPNTEAFF

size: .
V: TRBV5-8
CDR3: CASSLSGRGSYNEQFF

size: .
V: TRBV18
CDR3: CASSPRARTEAFF

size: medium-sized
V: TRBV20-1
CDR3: CSAALAGGDTDTQYF

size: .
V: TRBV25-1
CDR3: CASSYTGGEQYF

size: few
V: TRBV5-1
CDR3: CASSLESFWDYEQYF

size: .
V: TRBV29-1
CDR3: CSVGVEGQFF

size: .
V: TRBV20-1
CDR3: CSAGGFTDTQYF

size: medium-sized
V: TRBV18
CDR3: CASSPDRVKSPLHF

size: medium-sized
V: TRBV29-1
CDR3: CSPCGFATNEKLFF

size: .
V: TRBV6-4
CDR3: CASSVNGLSRMNGYTF

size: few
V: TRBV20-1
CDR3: CSARDARIYEQYF

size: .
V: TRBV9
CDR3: CASSESLGGGYGYTF

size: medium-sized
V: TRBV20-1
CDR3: CSARTLGEAFF

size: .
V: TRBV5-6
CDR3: CASSLRRGGGVGELFF

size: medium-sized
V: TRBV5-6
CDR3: CASSLVRYEQYF

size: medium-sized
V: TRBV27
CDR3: CASRTPGIGEQFF

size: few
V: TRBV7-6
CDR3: CASSLHRINSPLHF

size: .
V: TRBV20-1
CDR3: CSARQDSNQPQHF

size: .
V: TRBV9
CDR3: CASSPKGQHMNTEAFF

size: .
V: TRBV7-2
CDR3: CASSLGGWNSPLHF

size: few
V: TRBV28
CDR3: CASRDHGTASYEQYF

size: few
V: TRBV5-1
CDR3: CASSLVAGPYEQYF

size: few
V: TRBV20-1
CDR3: CSEERVNEQFF

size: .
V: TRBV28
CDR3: CASSFGLVSWRGNSPLHF

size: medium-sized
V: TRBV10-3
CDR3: CATQRMNTEAFF

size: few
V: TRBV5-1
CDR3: CASTFLGGRDEKLFF

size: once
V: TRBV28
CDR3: CASRQMPGTVYGYTF

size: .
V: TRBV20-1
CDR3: CSASFSPGEGQPQHF

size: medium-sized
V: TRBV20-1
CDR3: CSARDADRELRETQYF